This is a list of T cell receptor beta chains from one sample in a study of blood T cell repertoires in COVID-19. Sequencing was performed with immunoSEQ multiplex PCR; in TCRdb, only in-frame clones are kept and a portion is missing. The top ten clones hold about 2% of a sample with 45,000 to 60,000 clones, roughly 90% of them seen once. The source material was peripheral blood. These receptors originate from a human donor in a cohort sampled during active COVID-19. The CDR3 runs from the conserved cysteine through the conserved F or W. D genes are given only for firm matches. Expanded clones are given a class, and other clones once, few, many or no size at all.

j_call | d_call | clone_size | v_call | cdr3_nt | cdr3_aa
TRBJ2-1 | TRBD2 | . | TRBV6-5 | TGTGCCAGCCGGGGACTAGCGGGAATTTACAATGAGCAGTTCTTC | CASRGLAGIYNEQFF
TRBJ2-3 | . | few | TRBV4-3 | TGCGCCAGCAGCCAAGATCCTGGCCGGGGTAGCACAGATACGCAGTATTTT | CASSQDPGRGSTDTQYF
TRBJ2-3 | TRBD1 | . | TRBV9 | TGTGCCAGCAGCGTAGCAGGACAGGGGGCCACAGATACGCAGTATTTT | CASSVAGQGATDTQYF
TRBJ2-3 | TRBD1 | . | TRBV29-1 | TGCAGCGCTGCCCGGGACAGGACCACAGATACGCAGTATTTT | CSAARDRTTDTQYF
TRBJ1-2 | . | . | TRBV19 | TGTGCCAGTAGTGACTCAGGGAGGTCTGGCTACACCTTC | CASSDSGRSGYTF
TRBJ2-3 | TRBD2 | . | TRBV3-1/TRBV3-2 | TGTGCCAGCAGCCAGGCGCTCGGACTAGCGGGGCCGCCGAGCACAGATACGCAGTATTTT | CASSQALGLAGPPSTDTQYF
TRBJ2-1 | TRBD1 | . | TRBV6-2/TRBV6-3 | TGTGCCAGCAGTTCCGAGACAGGGGTGCAGTTCTTC | CASSSETGVQFF
TRBJ2-1 | . | . | TRBV28 | TGTGCCAGCAGTTTAGACTGGTACAATGAGCAGTTCTTC | CASSLDWYNEQFF
TRBJ2-2 | . | . | TRBV7-2 | TGTGCCAGCAGCCGGCCTGGGGGCTCCGGGGAGCTGTTTTTT | CASSRPGGSGELFF
TRBJ1-6 | . | . | TRBV11-2 | TGTGCCAGCAGCTTAGCGCCACCCGACAGCTCCTATAATTCACCCCTCCACTTT | CASSLAPPDSSYNSPLHF
TRBJ2-7 | TRBD2 | . | TRBV2 | TGTGCCAGCAGTGAGGTGAGCGGGAGGGCCTCTGGGGAGCAGTACTTC | CASSEVSGRASGEQYF
TRBJ2-1 | TRBD2 | . | TRBV2 | TGTGCCAGCAGCTGGAGGGAAGCGGGAGAATCTTACAATGAGCAGTTCTTC | CASSWREAGESYNEQFF
TRBJ2-2 | TRBD2 | . | TRBV6-2/TRBV6-3 | TGTGCCAGCAGTTGGGGACTAGCGGGGTCCGGGGAGCTGTTTTTT | CASSWGLAGSGELFF
TRBJ1-4 | . | . | TRBV15 | TGTGCCACCAGCAAGGGGAGGCAGGGATTTGAAAAACTGTTTTTT | CATSKGRQGFEKLFF
TRBJ2-2 | TRBD1 | . | TRBV6-1 | TGTGCCAGCAGTGCCTCGACAGGGTCTTACCCGAACACCGGGGAGCTGTTTTTT | CASSASTGSYPNTGELFF
TRBJ2-7 | TRBD1 | . | TRBV9 | TGTGCCAGCAGCGTGGACAGGGACAGTCCCTACGAGCAGTACTTC | CASSVDRDSPYEQYF
TRBJ2-7 | . | . | TRBV7-3 | TGTGCCAGCAGCATTGGACTGAAGCCGGTGGACGAGCAGTACTTC | CASSIGLKPVDEQYF
TRBJ1-2 | . | . | TRBV6-2/TRBV6-3 | TGTGCCAGCAGTCGCCGGGGAGTAAGTCTGGACTATGGCTACACCTTC | CASSRRGVSLDYGYTF
TRBJ1-2 | . | . | TRBV5-1 | TGCGCCAGCAGCTTGATCCGGGGGGGCTACACCTTC | CASSLIRGGYTF
TRBJ2-7 | TRBD2 | once | TRBV28 | TGTGCCAGCTGGGGGAGGGGCGGCAGCTACGAGCAGTACTTC | CASWGRGGSYEQYF